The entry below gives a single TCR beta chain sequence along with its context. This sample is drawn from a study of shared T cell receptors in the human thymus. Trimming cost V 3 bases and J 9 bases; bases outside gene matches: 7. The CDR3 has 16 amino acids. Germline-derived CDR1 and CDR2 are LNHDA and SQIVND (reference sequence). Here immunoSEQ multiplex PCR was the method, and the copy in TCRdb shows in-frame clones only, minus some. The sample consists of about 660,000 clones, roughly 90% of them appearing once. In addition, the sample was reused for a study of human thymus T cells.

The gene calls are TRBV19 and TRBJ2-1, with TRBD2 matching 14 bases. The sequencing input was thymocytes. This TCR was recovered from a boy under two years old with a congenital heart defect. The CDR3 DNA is TGTGCCAGTAGTATCGGGCGACTAGCGGGAGGGGGTGAGCAGTTCTTC. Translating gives CASSIGRLAGGGEQFF. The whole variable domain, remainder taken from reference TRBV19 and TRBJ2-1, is DGGITQSPKYLFRKEGQNVTLSCEQNLNHDAMYWYRQDPGQGLRLIYYSQIVNDFQKGDIAEGYSVSREKKESFPLTVTSAQKNPTAFYLCASSIGRLAGGGEQFFGPGTRLTVL.